This T cell receptor (beta chain) was observed in a study of memory CD4+ T cells and cytomegalovirus serostatus. Study background: Healthy Belgian adult donors included several CMV-positive and fewer than 25 CMV-negative people.

How the authors handled the data: After removing out-of-frame reads, approximately 2 million distinct TCRbeta sequences remained. The assay was immunoSEQ multiplex PCR, and TCRdb's table has in-frame clones only and misses some. V and J calls and clone size follow that table, whereas D and trimming were derived from the DNA. This table has some 52,000 clones, over 60% appearing once. Trimming removed 2 bases from V and 0 bases from J, with 5 bases in between. Germline-derived CDR1 and CDR2 are MNHNY and SVGAGI (reference sequence). The CDR3 covers 14 residues. The sort gate was single viable CD3+CD4+CD8-CD45RO+ cells for memory CD4+ T cells. General study findings and limits: Of 150 to 200 reported CMV TCRbeta sequences, just over 65 were found in memory CD4+ repertoires. CMV serostatus prediction reached median AUC about 0.95, or 0.9 with US-trained model.

Worth noting for this clone: Antigen specificity is unknown.

The sequencing input was memory CD4+ T cells from blood. This TCR was recovered from an adult in good health and CMV-seropositive. This rearrangement joins TRBV6-6 to TRBJ1-5; tentative D call: TRBD1 (5 bases). This CDR3 is CASSYGGSNQPQHF. The CDR3 bases are TGTGCCAGCAGTTACGGGGGTAGCAATCAGCCCCAGCATTTT.